This TCR beta chain emerged from a study of glioma-infiltrating T cells. Whole-study results and caveats: Tissue and blood shared very few CDR3 sequences. Gliomas, especially low-grade, showed above-expected tissue-blood divergence; non-neoplastic patients showed below.

CDR3 size: 12 residues. The germline V gene encodes CDR1 SEHNR and CDR2 FQNEAQ (reference sequence). The V end was cut by 7 bases, the J end by 3 bases, with 7 bases between. In the case of this clonotype: The antigen remains undetermined. A single base separates this from a much larger clone, so it may be a read error.

TCR alpha and beta CDR3 regions were amplified from RNA using iRepertoire nested multiplex PCR. Tissue mRNA or PBMC total RNA, roughly 95-400 ng, went into one-step reverse transcription and amplification. TCRdb reanalysed the multiplex PCR reads using MiXCR and keeps one entry per CDR3 protein. The table records approximately 140,000 distinct CDR3 sequences, 20% to 25% of them present only once. The J gene is TRBJ1-5, the V gene TRBV7-9; D gene unclear. Sequences were obtained from glioma tissue, nonneoplastic brain tissue, or PBMCs (not recorded which). This clonotype was obtained from a human donor with low-grade glioma or glioblastoma, undergoing nonglioma brain surgery, or in good health (not recorded which). CDR3 amino acids: CASTVANQPQHF. The CDR3 DNA reads as TGTGCCAGCACAGTGGCCAATCAGCCCCAGCATTTT.